Listed below are T cell receptor beta chains from one sample, sequenced in a study of PD-1 blockade in mismatch repair-deficient tumors. This table comes from immunoSEQ multiplex PCR, and its TCRdb copy is limited to in-frame clones, with some not included. The data show fewer than 20,000 clones, about four fifths seen once. The sample consisted of PBMCs, taken 4 weeks after starting pembrolizumab. The origin of the receptors is an adult with mismatch repair-deficient cancer. Each CDR3 is given with its conserved first and last residue. The order of the fields is J gene, V gene, clone size, D gene, CDR3 DNA, CDR3 protein. The D gene is left open where the match is weak. Size is omitted from some rows. Given values are once, few, many or a class for expanded clones.

j_gene: TRBJ2-3
v_gene: TRBV5-1
abundance: .
d_gene: TRBD2
CDR3nt: TGCGCCAGCAGCGTAACGGGAGGGACAGATACGCAGTATTTT
CDR3aa: CASSVTGGTDTQYF

j_gene: TRBJ2-7
v_gene: TRBV6-5
abundance: .
d_gene: .
CDR3nt: TGTGCCAGCAGGCTGGACAGAGAGACTTACGAGCAGTACTTC
CDR3aa: CASRLDRETYEQYF

j_gene: TRBJ2-7
v_gene: TRBV18
abundance: .
d_gene: TRBD2
CDR3nt: TGTGCCAGCTCACCAAACTGCACTAGCGGGAGAGACTACGAGCAGTACTTC
CDR3aa: CASSPNCTSGRDYEQYF

j_gene: TRBJ1-6
v_gene: TRBV9
abundance: few
d_gene: TRBD1
CDR3nt: TGTGCCAGCAGCGTAGGGCCGGGACAGGGTGGTTCACCCCTCCACTTT
CDR3aa: CASSVGPGQGGSPLHF

j_gene: TRBJ2-2
v_gene: TRBV5-1
abundance: .
d_gene: .
CDR3nt: TGCGCCAGCAGCTTGGGACTAGTTCGCCCCGGGGAGCTGTTTTTT
CDR3aa: CASSLGLVRPGELFF

j_gene: TRBJ2-7
v_gene: TRBV6-1
abundance: few
d_gene: .
CDR3nt: TGTGCCAGCTCCCCCGGGAGATACTCCTACGAGCAGTACTTC
CDR3aa: CASSPGRYSYEQYF

j_gene: TRBJ1-2
v_gene: TRBV5-8
abundance: .
d_gene: TRBD1
CDR3nt: TGTGCCAGCAACCCAACAGGGGACTATGGCTACACCTTC
CDR3aa: CASNPTGDYGYTF

j_gene: TRBJ1-1
v_gene: TRBV29-1
abundance: .
d_gene: TRBD1
CDR3nt: TGCAGCGTTGATTTGGGCCAGGGGGTGGCCACTGAAGCTTTCTTT
CDR3aa: CSVDLGQGVATEAFF

j_gene: TRBJ2-1
v_gene: TRBV11-2
abundance: .
d_gene: TRBD2
CDR3nt: TGTGCCAGCAGCTTACGAGGGCTAGCGGAGCACATGAATGAGCAGTTCTTC
CDR3aa: CASSLRGLAEHMNEQFF

j_gene: TRBJ2-5
v_gene: TRBV14
abundance: .
d_gene: .
CDR3nt: TGTGCCAGCAGCCAAGTCCGGGAGACCCAGTACTTC
CDR3aa: CASSQVRETQYF

j_gene: TRBJ2-4
v_gene: TRBV19
abundance: .
d_gene: .
CDR3nt: TGTGCCAGTAGTATAGTAACGGGGAACATTCAGTACTTC
CDR3aa: CASSIVTGNIQYF

j_gene: TRBJ2-3
v_gene: TRBV2
abundance: .
d_gene: TRBD2
CDR3nt: TGTGCCAGCAGGTCCCCTAGTACCCGAGCGGGAGCGGGCCCTAGCACAGATACGCAGTATTTT
CDR3aa: CASRSPSTRAGAGPSTDTQYF

j_gene: TRBJ2-5
v_gene: TRBV5-1
abundance: .
d_gene: TRBD2
CDR3nt: TGCGCCAGCAGCTCGGTTAGCGGGAGTTTACAGACCCAGTACTTC
CDR3aa: CASSSVSGSLQTQYF

j_gene: TRBJ1-1
v_gene: TRBV19
abundance: few
d_gene: TRBD1
CDR3nt: TGTGCCAGTAGTATCATCGGGGGCCGACAGGGGGCTTATTCCGGCGAAGCTTTCTTT
CDR3aa: CASSIIGGRQGAYSGEAFF

j_gene: TRBJ2-1
v_gene: TRBV15
abundance: .
d_gene: TRBD2
CDR3nt: TGTGCCACCAGCAGAGATCCGGGACTAGCGGGAGCCTCCTACAATGAGCAGTTCTTC
CDR3aa: CATSRDPGLAGASYNEQFF

j_gene: TRBJ1-2
v_gene: TRBV6-1
abundance: .
d_gene: TRBD1
CDR3nt: TGTGCCAGCAGGTCGACAGGGACTAACTATGGCTACACCTTC
CDR3aa: CASRSTGTNYGYTF

j_gene: TRBJ1-1
v_gene: TRBV10-3
abundance: once
d_gene: .
CDR3nt: TGTGCCATCAGTGATGGCATGTGGAACACTGAAGCTTTCTTT
CDR3aa: CAISDGMWNTEAFF

j_gene: TRBJ2-1
v_gene: TRBV7-8
abundance: .
d_gene: .
CDR3nt: TGTGCCAGCAGCCTAATAACTCGGAATGAGCAGTTCTTC
CDR3aa: CASSLITRNEQFF

j_gene: TRBJ2-5
v_gene: TRBV28
abundance: .
d_gene: TRBD2
CDR3nt: TGTGCCAGCAGGTCGCCGGGACTAGTGGCGGAGACCCAGTACTTC
CDR3aa: CASRSPGLVAETQYF

j_gene: TRBJ1-2
v_gene: TRBV28
abundance: .
d_gene: .
CDR3nt: TGTGCCAGCAGTACAGCCGTTGGCTATGGCTACACCTTC
CDR3aa: CASSTAVGYGYTF

j_gene: TRBJ2-3
v_gene: TRBV4-1
abundance: .
d_gene: .
CDR3nt: TGCGCCAGCAGCCCGGAAACAGGACCTAGCACAGATACGCAGTATTTT
CDR3aa: CASSPETGPSTDTQYF

j_gene: TRBJ2-7
v_gene: TRBV28
abundance: .
d_gene: .
CDR3nt: TGTGCCAGCAGTCCCGGACTCCTACTCTACGAGCAGTACTTC
CDR3aa: CASSPGLLLYEQYF

j_gene: TRBJ1-6
v_gene: TRBV5-1
abundance: few
d_gene: .
CDR3nt: TGCGCCAGCAGCTTTATCCAGGGAGGAAATTCACCCCTCCACTTT
CDR3aa: CASSFIQGGNSPLHF

j_gene: TRBJ2-3
v_gene: TRBV6-1
abundance: .
d_gene: .
CDR3nt: TGTGCCAGCAGTGACCAGCGGGCCACAGATACGCAGTATTTT
CDR3aa: CASSDQRATDTQYF

j_gene: TRBJ2-7
v_gene: TRBV29-1
abundance: few
d_gene: TRBD1
CDR3nt: TGCAGCGTTCTACAGGGGTCTGGGTCCTACGAGCAGTACTTC
CDR3aa: CSVLQGSGSYEQYF

j_gene: TRBJ2-7
v_gene: TRBV7-6
abundance: .
d_gene: .
CDR3nt: TGTGCCAGCAGCTTATTACTAACGGACGAGCAGTACTTC
CDR3aa: CASSLLLTDEQYF

j_gene: TRBJ1-4
v_gene: TRBV7-9
abundance: once
d_gene: .
CDR3nt: TGTGCCAGCAGCTCGACCACGGGGGAAAGATATTGGGAAAAACTGTTTTTT
CDR3aa: CASSSTTGERYWEKLFF

j_gene: TRBJ2-5
v_gene: TRBV2
abundance: .
d_gene: .
CDR3nt: TGTGCCATCAGTGACGTGGAGGGAGAGACCCAGTACTTC
CDR3aa: CAISDVEGETQYF

j_gene: TRBJ1-2
v_gene: TRBV6-1
abundance: .
d_gene: .
CDR3nt: TGTGCCAGCAGCCCGGGGAACTATGGCTACACCTTC
CDR3aa: CASSPGNYGYTF